Listed below are T cell receptor beta chains from one sample, sequenced in a study of T cells in tumors after PD-1 blockade. Using immunoSEQ multiplex PCR, the repertoire was profiled, and TCRdb retains in-frame clones only, with some absent. The sample holds about 5,800 clones, 60% to 70% seen once. Sample: tumor tissue, taken before anti-PD-1 treatment. Receptors were obtained from a human donor with basal cell carcinoma. Both conserved end residues are part of each CDR3. D genes are given only for firm matches. Some rows mark clone size as missing; the rest say once, few, many or name a class of expanded clone.

V gene	D gene	clone size	J gene	CDR3 protein	CDR3 DNA
TRBV6-2/TRBV6-3	.	few	TRBJ2-6	CASSYGLLSGANVLTF	TGTGCCAGCAGTTACGGACTGCTCTCTGGGGCCAACGTCCTGACTTTC
TRBV10-3	TRBD1	once	TRBJ2-2	CAIRRSQGAIGELFF	TGTGCCATCAGGAGATCTCAGGGGGCCATCGGGGAGCTGTTTTTT
TRBV6-5	TRBD1	.	TRBJ2-1	CASSPRDREENEQFF	TGTGCCAGCAGTCCAAGGGACAGGGAAGAGAATGAGCAGTTCTTC
TRBV18	.	.	TRBJ2-3	CASSPEGGTDTQYF	TGTGCCAGCTCCCCGGAAGGGGGCACAGATACGCAGTATTTT
TRBV30	.	.	TRBJ2-6	CATDRSGANVLTF	TGTGCCACAGACCGCTCTGGGGCCAACGTCCTGACTTTC
TRBV10-1	TRBD2	.	TRBJ2-2	CASSSGLAGTGELFF	TGCGCCAGCAGTTCCGGACTAGCGGGGACCGGGGAGCTGTTTTTT
TRBV19	.	few	TRBJ2-3	CASSIVSSPDTQYF	TGTGCCAGTAGTATTGTAAGCAGTCCAGATACGCAGTATTTT
TRBV19	TRBD2	.	TRBJ2-1	CASSIQGLAAYNEQFF	TGTGCCAGTAGTATTCAGGGACTAGCGGCTTACAATGAGCAGTTCTTC
TRBV14	.	medium-sized	TRBJ1-1	CASSLQGNTEAFF	TGTGCCAGCAGCCTTCAAGGGAACACTGAAGCTTTCTTT
TRBV2	.	.	TRBJ1-3	CASRPGGGGNTIYF	TGTGCCAGCAGACCCGGAGGGGGTGGAAACACCATATATTTT
TRBV6-1	.	few	TRBJ1-2	CASSEPGHYGYTF	TGTGCCAGCAGTGAACCCGGTCACTATGGCTACACCTTC
TRBV9	.	.	TRBJ2-1	CASSVSASVPYNEQFF	TGTGCCAGCAGCGTCAGCGCTAGCGTCCCCTACAATGAGCAGTTCTTC
TRBV4-1	.	medium-sized	TRBJ2-5	CASSQSTGSSQETQYF	TGCGCCAGCAGCCAATCAACAGGGTCATCACAAGAGACCCAGTACTTC
TRBV6-6	.	.	TRBJ1-2	CASSYPNPAARHGYTF	TGTGCCAGCAGTTACCCGAATCCGGCAGCCCGGCATGGCTACACCTTC
TRBV6-5	TRBD1	.	TRBJ2-5	CASGTDRGQVETQYF	TGTGCCAGCGGCACCGACAGGGGGCAAGTTGAGACCCAGTACTTC
TRBV5-4	TRBD1	once	TRBJ1-2	CASSLTGAYGYTF	TGTGCCAGCAGCTTAACAGGGGCTTATGGCTACACCTTC
TRBV13	TRBD1	.	TRBJ1-1	CASSSEDRQKNTEAFF	TGTGCCAGCAGCTCGGAGGACAGGCAGAAGAACACTGAAGCTTTCTTT
TRBV6-5	.	.	TRBJ2-5	CASTSGAGQETQYF	TGTGCCAGCACCTCGGGGGCGGGACAAGAGACCCAGTACTTC
TRBV7-8	.	few	TRBJ1-1	CASSGRRLTEAFF	TGTGCCAGCAGCGGGCGCAGACTCACTGAAGCTTTCTTT
TRBV5-1	TRBD1	.	TRBJ2-2	CASSIGQGTGELFF	TGCGCCAGCAGCATCGGACAGGGCACCGGGGAGCTGTTTTTT
TRBV6-1	.	once	TRBJ2-7	CASSATGTDSSYEQYF	TGTGCCAGCAGTGCCACCGGGACGGACAGCTCCTACGAGCAGTACTTC
TRBV7-2	TRBD2	.	TRBJ2-1	CASSTESGGAYNEQFF	TGTGCCAGCAGCACAGAAAGCGGGGGGGCCTACAATGAGCAGTTCTTC
TRBV6-5	.	.	TRBJ2-2	CASSFGGGPTGELFF	TGTGCCAGCAGTTTTGGCGGGGGCCCCACCGGGGAGCTGTTTTTT
TRBV6-5	TRBD1	.	TRBJ1-2	CASSYSGVARGYGYTF	TGTGCCAGCAGTTACTCGGGGGTGGCCAGGGGGTATGGCTACACCTTC
TRBV6-5	TRBD1	.	TRBJ1-2	CASNRGDLYGYTF	TGTGCTAGCAACAGGGGAGATCTATATGGCTACACCTTC